This T cell receptor beta chain stems from a study of human T cells and chemical hapten exposure. Regarding the study as a whole: Significantly more large CDR3 similarity clusters arose among expanded TCRs than among controls.

Time point noted: patch test 2, 6 weeks after DPC sensitization. Treatment: therapeutic diphenylcyclopropenone sensitization with weekly scalp DPC. This clonotype was observed at least ten times. Its antigen is currently unknown. Per the authors' pipeline: Sampled TCR counts reached a median of about 90,000 per sample, with values ranging from about 23,224 to 690,600. TCRdb reanalysed the RACE reads using MiXCR and keeps one entry per CDR3 protein. These V and J calls are TCRdb output, not the study's own analysis. The sample carries about 69,000 distinct CDR3 sequences, 9% to 12% recorded once. This sample comprised whole blood, obtained in connection with sensitization to the hapten diphenylcyclopropenone (DPC). This clonotype was obtained from a woman between 50 and 59 years old with alopecia areata. Some clones in this sample may be carry-over from other donors' samples.

For the CDR3, the DNA is TGCAGTGCTACCCGATTTGAATCCACAGGGGGATTGGATGGCTACACCTTC. Protein: CSATRFESTGGLDGYTF. V gene TRBV20-1 combines with J gene TRBJ1-2; 8 bases fit TRBD1. The germline CDR1 and CDR2 sequences are DFQATT and SNEGSKA (reference sequence). The V and J ends lost 4 bases and 6 bases, in that order; junction bases with no gene match: 19. This CDR3 is built from 17 residues.